This T cell receptor beta chain emerged from a study of Graves' ophthalmopathy and Graves' hyperthyroidism. General study points: The model's prediction of ophthalmopathy progression had roughly 71% sensitivity and approximately 77% specificity.

TCR beta CDR3 regions were amplified from RNA transcripts. The first-round RT-PCR employed HTBI primers together with the Qiagen OneStep RT-PCR kit. A multiplex PCR was then performed as the second round. TCRdb recomputed calls from the multiplex PCR reads with MiXCR, one row per CDR3 protein. Here the sample spans approximately 50,000 distinct CDR3 sequences, 50% being singletons. CDR1 DFQATT and CDR2 SNEGSKA come from the germline V gene (reference sequence). CDR3 length: 14 amino acids. The J segment lost 2 bases and the V segment lost 3 bases, leaving 5 bases of the junction unmatched. Many counts were recorded for this clonotype. What it binds is not known.

The chain uses TRBV20-1 and TRBJ2-3; 7 bases fit TRBD2. The sequence derives from an adult man with Graves' ophthalmopathy. Sequencing input: peripheral blood. The CDR3 DNA follows: TGCAGTGCTAGGCTAGCGGCCAACACAGATACGCAGTATTTT. Translation gives CSARLAANTDTQYF.